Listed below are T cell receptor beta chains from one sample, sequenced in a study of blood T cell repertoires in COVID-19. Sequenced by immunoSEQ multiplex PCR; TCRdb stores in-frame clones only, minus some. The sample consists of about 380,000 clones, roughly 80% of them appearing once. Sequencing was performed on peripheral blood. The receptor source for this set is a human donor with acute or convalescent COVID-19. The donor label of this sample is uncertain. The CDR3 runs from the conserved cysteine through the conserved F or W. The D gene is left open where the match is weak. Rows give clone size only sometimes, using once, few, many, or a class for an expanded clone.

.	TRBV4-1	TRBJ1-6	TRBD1	CASRRDRRNSPLHF	TGCGCCAGCAGGCGGGACAGACGAAATTCACCCCTCCACTTT
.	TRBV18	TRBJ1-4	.	CASSSALTGTNEKLFF	TGTGCCAGCTCATCGGCACTAACAGGAACTAATGAAAAACTGTTTTTT
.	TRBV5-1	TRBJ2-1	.	CASSLILNEQFF	TGCGCCAGCAGCTTAATCCTCAATGAGCAGTTCTTC
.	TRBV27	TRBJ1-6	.	CASSPSSSYNSPLHF	TGTGCCAGCAGTCCTTCCAGCTCCTATAATTCACCCCTCCACTTT
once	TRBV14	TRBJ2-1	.	CASSQVIQASGQFF	TGTGCCAGCAGCCAAGTTATACAGGCTTCAGGGCAGTTCTTC
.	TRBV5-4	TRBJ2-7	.	CAWRGGDEQYF	TGTGCCTGGAGGGGGGGCGACGAGCAGTACTTC
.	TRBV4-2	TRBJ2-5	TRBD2	CASSQRLAGGLYQETQYF	TGTGCCAGCAGCCAACGGTTAGCGGGAGGCCTTTACCAAGAGACCCAGTACTTC
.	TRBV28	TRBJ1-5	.	CASRIGGAVGNQPQHF	TGTGCCAGCAGAATCGGGGGGGCCGTGGGCAATCAGCCCCAGCATTTT
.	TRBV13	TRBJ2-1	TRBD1	CASSSLDRDRGREQFF	TGTGCCAGCAGCTCCCTTGACCGGGACAGGGGGCGCGAGCAGTTCTTC
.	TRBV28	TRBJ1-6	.	CASSFYRDRSPLHF	TGTGCCAGCAGTTTCTACAGGGACCGTTCACCCCTCCACTTT
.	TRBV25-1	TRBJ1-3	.	CVSEGSSGNTIYF	TGTGTCTCTGAGGGTAGCTCTGGAAACACCATATATTTT
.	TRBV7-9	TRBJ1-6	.	CASSPGSLSYRGGNSPLHF	TGTGCCAGCAGCCCAGGGTCGCTATCCTATCGCGGGGGTAATTCACCCCTCCACTTT
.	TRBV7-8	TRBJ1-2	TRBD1	CASSLVKGQTSSYGYTF	TGTGCCAGCAGCTTAGTTAAGGGACAGACTTCTTCGTATGGCTACACCTTC
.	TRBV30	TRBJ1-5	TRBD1	CAWSVQGYQPQHF	TGTGCCTGGAGTGTACAGGGGTATCAGCCCCAGCATTTT
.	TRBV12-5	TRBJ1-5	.	CASGLGDKRDQPQHF	TGTGCTAGTGGTTTGGGGGATAAGAGGGATCAGCCCCAGCATTTT
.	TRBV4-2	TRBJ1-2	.	CASSQEQGNYGYTF	TGTGCCAGCAGCCAAGAACAGGGTAACTATGGCTACACCTTC
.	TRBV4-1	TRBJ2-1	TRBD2	CASSQERGGRAFEQFF	TGCGCCAGCAGCCAAGAAAGGGGCGGGAGGGCCTTTGAGCAGTTCTTC
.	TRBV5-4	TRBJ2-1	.	CASSPRGGKPYNEQFF	TGTGCCAGCAGCCCAAGGGGTGGCAAGCCCTACAATGAGCAGTTCTTC
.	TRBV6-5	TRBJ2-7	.	CASSYGESSYEQYF	TGTGCCAGCAGTTACGGAGAGAGCTCCTACGAGCAGTACTTC
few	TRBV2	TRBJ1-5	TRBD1	CASSRDRVRIEPQHF	TGTGCCAGCAGTAGGGACAGGGTGAGGATTGAGCCCCAGCATTTT
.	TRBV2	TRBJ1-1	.	CASSPRGRVAFF	TGTGCCAGCAGTCCGCGGGGAAGGGTGGCTTTCTTT
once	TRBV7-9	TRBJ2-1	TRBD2	CASSSALAGGRNEQFF	TGTGCCAGCAGCAGCGCCTTGGCGGGGGGGCGGAATGAGCAGTTCTTC
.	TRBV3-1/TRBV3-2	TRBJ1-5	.	CASSPGNSNQPQHF	TGTGCCAGCAGCCCCGGGAATTCCAATCAGCCCCAGCATTTT
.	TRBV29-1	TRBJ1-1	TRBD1	CSGRTGGYTEAFF	TGCAGCGGGCGGACAGGGGGATATACTGAAGCTTTCTTT
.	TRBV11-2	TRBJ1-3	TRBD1	CASSRKKTTGVNTIYF	TGTGCCAGCAGCCGTAAAAAGACGACAGGGGTGAACACCATATATTTT
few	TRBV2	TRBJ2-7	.	CASRPGQAGTYEQYF	TGTGCCAGCAGACCTGGACAGGCGGGGACCTACGAGCAGTACTTC
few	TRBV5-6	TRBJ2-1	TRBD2	CASSPTSGSSYNEQFF	TGTGCCAGCAGCCCCACTAGCGGGAGCTCCTACAATGAGCAGTTCTTC
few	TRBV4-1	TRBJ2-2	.	CASSQDGGGSIAGELFF	TGCGCCAGCAGCCAAGATGGGGGCGGGAGTATCGCCGGGGAGCTGTTTTTT
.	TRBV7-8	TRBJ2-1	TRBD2	CASSLRAAGVVNEQFF	TGTGCCAGCAGCCTGAGAGCGGCGGGAGTGGTAAATGAGCAGTTCTTC
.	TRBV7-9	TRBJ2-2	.	CASSIAVRDRAPGELFF	TGTGCCAGCAGCATAGCGGTCCGGGACAGAGCCCCCGGGGAGCTGTTTTTT
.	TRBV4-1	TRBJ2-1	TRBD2	CASSQLTSGGAVAPYNEQFF	TGCGCCAGCAGCCAATTGACTAGCGGGGGGGCCGTCGCCCCCTACAATGAGCAGTTCTTC
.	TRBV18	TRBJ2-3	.	CASSPQRRRGDTQYF	TGTGCCAGCTCACCACAGAGACGGCGGGGTGATACGCAGTATTTT
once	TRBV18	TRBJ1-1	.	CASSPRDPMNTEAFF	TGTGCCAGCTCACCTCGGGATCCCATGAACACTGAAGCTTTCTTT
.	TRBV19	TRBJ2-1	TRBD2	CASSGGTSGENEQFF	TGTGCCAGTAGTGGGGGGACTAGCGGGGAGAATGAGCAGTTCTTC
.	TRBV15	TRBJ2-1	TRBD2	CATSRITPGLAGGSSYNEQFF	TGTGCCACCAGCAGAATAACTCCGGGACTAGCGGGGGGGAGCTCCTACAATGAGCAGTTCTTC
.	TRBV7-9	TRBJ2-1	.	CASSLAYPGSEQFF	TGTGCCAGCAGCTTAGCCTACCCCGGGAGTGAGCAGTTCTTC
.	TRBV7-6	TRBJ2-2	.	CASSLSTWGNGELFF	TGTGCCAGCAGCTTATCCACTTGGGGCAACGGGGAGCTGTTTTTT
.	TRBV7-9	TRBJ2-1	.	CASSSPAGIRRNEQFF	TGTGCCAGCAGTTCCCCGGCCGGGATTAGACGGAATGAGCAGTTCTTC
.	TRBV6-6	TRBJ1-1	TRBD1	CASSGSRDRGRNTEAFF	TGTGCCAGCAGTGGATCCCGGGACAGGGGACGGAACACTGAAGCTTTCTTT
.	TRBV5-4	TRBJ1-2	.	CASSGDRQADYGYTF	TGTGCCAGCAGTGGCGACAGGCAGGCGGACTATGGCTACACCTTC
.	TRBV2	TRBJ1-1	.	CASSPGRGGGEAFF	TGTGCCAGCAGTCCAGGGAGGGGTGGTGGTGAAGCTTTCTTT
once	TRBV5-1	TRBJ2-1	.	CASSLVIANHEQFF	TGCGCCAGCAGCTTGGTCATCGCTAACCATGAGCAGTTCTTC
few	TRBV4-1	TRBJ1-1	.	CASSQVVGYEAFF	TGCGCCAGCAGCCAAGTAGTGGGCTATGAAGCTTTCTTT
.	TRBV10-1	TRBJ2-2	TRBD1	CASSADDRDTGELFF	TGCGCCAGCAGTGCCGATGACAGGGACACCGGGGAGCTGTTTTTT
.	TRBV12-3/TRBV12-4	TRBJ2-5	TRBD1	CASRTDRGETQYF	TGTGCCAGCAGGACCGACAGGGGAGAGACCCAGTACTTC
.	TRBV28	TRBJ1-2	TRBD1	CASSPGGTGSNYGYTF	TGTGCCAGCAGTCCCGGCGGGACAGGGTCTAACTATGGCTACACCTTC
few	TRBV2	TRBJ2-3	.	CASRAETSFTDTQYF	TGTGCCAGCAGGGCGGAGACTAGTTTCACAGATACGCAGTATTTT
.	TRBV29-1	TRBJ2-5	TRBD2	CSVAGGETQYF	TGCAGCGTTGCGGGGGGGGAGACCCAGTACTTC
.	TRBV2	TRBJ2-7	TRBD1	CASKGAWEQYF	TGTGCCAGCAAGGGGGCTTGGGAGCAGTACTTC
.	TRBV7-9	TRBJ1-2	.	CASSLAGGEANYGYTF	TGTGCCAGCAGCTTGGCGGGGGGCGAAGCTAACTATGGCTACACCTTC
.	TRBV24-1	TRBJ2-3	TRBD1	CATSDWGTGIETHTQYF	TGTGCCACCAGTGATTGGGGGACAGGGATTGAGACCCATACGCAGTATTTT
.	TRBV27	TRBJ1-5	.	CASSARSGGNQPQHF	TGTGCCAGCAGCGCGCGTTCGGGGGGGAATCAGCCCCAGCATTTT
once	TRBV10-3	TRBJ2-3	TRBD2	CAISDGLAGGTQYF	TGTGCCATCAGTGATGGACTAGCGGGGGGTACGCAGTATTTT
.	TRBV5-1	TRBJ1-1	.	CASSLAAGDNTEAFF	TGCGCCAGCAGCTTGGCGGCGGGGGACAACACTGAAGCTTTCTTT